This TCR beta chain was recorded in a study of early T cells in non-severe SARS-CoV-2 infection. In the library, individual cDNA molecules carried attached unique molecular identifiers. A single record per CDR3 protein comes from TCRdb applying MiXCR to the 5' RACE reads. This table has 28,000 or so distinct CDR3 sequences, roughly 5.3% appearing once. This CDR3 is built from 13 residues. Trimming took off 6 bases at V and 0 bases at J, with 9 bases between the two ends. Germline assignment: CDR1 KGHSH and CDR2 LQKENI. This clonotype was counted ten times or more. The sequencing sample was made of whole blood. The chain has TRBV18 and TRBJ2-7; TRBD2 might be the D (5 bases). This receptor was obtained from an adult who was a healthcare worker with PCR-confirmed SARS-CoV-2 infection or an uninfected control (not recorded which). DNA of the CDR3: TGTGCCAGCTCCCGACTACACTCCTACGAGCAGTACTTC. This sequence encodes CASSRLHSYEQYF.